Sequencing of this TCR beta chain was carried out in a study of OX40 agonist ivuxolimab in advanced cancers. As for the study in general: Patients' therapy was ivuxolimab, an antibody that acts as an agonist of OX40 (CD134). Prior anti-PD-1, anti-PD-L1 or anti-CTLA-4 therapy was allowed; 30% to 40% had some. General study points: Within 6 weeks, CD4+ and CD8+ blood T cells expanded clonally at 0.1 to 3.0 mg/kg.

This CDR3 spans 15 amino acids. V lost 3 bases, J lost 4 bases, and 13 bases lay in between. The germline V gene has CDR1 SEHNR and CDR2 FQNEAQ (reference sequence). Sampling times: baseline, cycle 4 day 1, cycle 7 day 1. Produced via immunoSEQ multiplex PCR; TCRdb's table is partial and in-frame only. The sample consists of tens of thousands of clones, 85% of them appearing once. This clone has a single count. As yet, its antigen is unknown. This clonotype was sampled from an adult with an advanced solid tumor such as melanoma, head and neck, liver or kidney cancer. Sequences were derived from CD4+ or CD8+ T cells sorted from blood, sampled in a trial of the OX40 agonist ivuxolimab. J is TRBJ1-3 and V is TRBV7-9; possible D gene TRBD1, 5 bases. The CDR3 spells CASSFDGRVGNTIYF. CDR3 DNA sequence: TGTGCCAGCAGCTTCGATGGCAGGGTAGGAAACACCATATATTTT.